This entry lists 5 T cell receptor beta chains sequenced from one sample in a study of shared clonotypes between healthy human individuals. TCRdb's copy holds only in-frame clones and misses some; the assay was immunoSEQ multiplex PCR. The sample lists 800,000 to 1,200,000 clones, 75% to 80% occurring once. The sequencing sample was made of memory CD4+ T cells from PBMCs. Indicated subset: CD45RA-negative fraction. These receptor sequences come from a young man in good health. Some clones in this sample may be carry-over from other donors' samples.

The CDR3 sequence: CASSYSPGTGAYEQYF. The CDR3 DNA is TGTGCCAGCAGTTACTCCCCTGGAACAGGGGCCTACGAGCAGTACTTC. The genes are TRBV6-5 and TRBJ2-7; 7 bases match TRBD1. Per the germline V gene, CDR1 is MNHEY and CDR2 is SVGAGI. This CDR3 has 16 amino acids. With V trimmed by 0 bases and J by 2 bases, 7 bases remained unmatched.

The chain carries TRBV6-1 and TRBJ1-1; possible D gene TRBD1, 5 bases. V was trimmed by 2 bases and J by 4 bases, leaving 14 bases between them. The CDR3 sequence is 15 residues long. CDR1 and CDR2 from the germline V gene are MNHNS and SASEGT. The CDR3 coding sequence is TGTGCCAGCAGTGAAATATCAGGGTATCGCACTGAAGCTTTCTTT. This encodes CASSEISGYRTEAFF.

A note on this clone: Other DNA sequences of this sample code for an identical CDR3. This sequence joins TRBV29-1 and TRBJ1-4; D gene uncertain. Trimming removed 4 bases from V and 3 bases from J, with 6 bases in between. The CDR3 loop spans 12 amino acids. Germline CDR1 SQVTM, CDR2 ANQGSEA. The CDR3 is CSVGGSNEKLFF. The CDR3 DNA reads as TGCAGCGTTGGCGGATCTAATGAAAAACTGTTTTTT.

As to this clone: With a far larger clone one base away, a read error is the likely cause. The sample contains more than one DNA sequence encoding this CDR3. The V and J genes are TRBV6-1 and TRBJ2-3; D remains unclear. Germline V gene data show CDR1 as MNHNS and CDR2 as SASEGT. Trimming took off 5 bases at V and 0 bases at J, with 3 bases between the two ends. The CDR3 has 12 residues. The CDR3 DNA sequence: TGTGCCAGCAGTTCTAGCACAGATACGCAGTATTTT. It yields the protein CASSSSTDTQYF.

V usage is TRBV28 and J usage is TRBJ2-5; D may be TRBD1 or TRBD2 (7 bases each). V dropped 6 bases and J dropped 5 bases, with 13 bases sitting between them. CDR1 MDHEN and CDR2 SYDVKM come from the germline V gene. The CDR3 runs 13 residues. CDR3 residues: CASSRQGGETQYF. CDR3 bases: TGTGCCAGCAGCCGTCAGGGGGGGGAGACCCAGTACTTC.